This T cell receptor (beta chain) is drawn from a study of shared clonotypes between healthy human individuals. General study points: Only blood samples were collected, and tissue repertoires likely differ. Sorted-subset sequencing, rarefaction showed, was incomplete despite large depth. As a rule, naive subsets had a larger estimated richness than memory subsets.

Germline loops: CDR1 SGHRS, CDR2 YFSETQ. Between the trimmed V and J ends, which lost 5 bases and 2 bases, there was a span of 13 bases. This CDR3 region has 15 residues. As regards this clone: Its antigen is unknown. Other DNA variants within this sample encode the same CDR3.

At deep level, the assay was performed. Clones were read by immunoSEQ multiplex PCR, and TCRdb kept only the in-frame ones, dropping some. The repertoire holds approximately 2.5 million clones, with 80% to 95% as singletons. The receptor was isolated from a man aged 18 to 29 in good health. Some clones in this sample may be carry-over from other donors' samples. Input material: naive CD4+ T cells from PBMCs. As for subset: CD45RA+ positively selected. This rearrangement joins TRBV5-1 to TRBJ2-2, with a weak D call TRBD1 (6 bases). The CDR3 DNA sequence: TGCGCCAGCAGTTCTCTGACAGGAAACACCGGGGAGCTGTTTTTT. It codes for CASSSLTGNTGELFF.